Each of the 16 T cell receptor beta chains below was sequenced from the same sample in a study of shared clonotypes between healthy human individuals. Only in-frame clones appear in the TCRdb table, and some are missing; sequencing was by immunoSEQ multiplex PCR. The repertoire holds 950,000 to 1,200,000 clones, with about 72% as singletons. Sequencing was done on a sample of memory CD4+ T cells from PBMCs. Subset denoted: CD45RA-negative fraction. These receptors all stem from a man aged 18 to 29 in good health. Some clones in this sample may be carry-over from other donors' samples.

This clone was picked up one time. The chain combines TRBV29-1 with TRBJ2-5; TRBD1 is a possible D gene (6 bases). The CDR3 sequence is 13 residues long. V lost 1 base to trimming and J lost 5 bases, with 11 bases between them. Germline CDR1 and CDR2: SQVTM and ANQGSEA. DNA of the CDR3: TGCAGCGTTGAAGGGCAGGGGCGGGAGACCCAGTACTTC. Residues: CSVEGQGRETQYF.

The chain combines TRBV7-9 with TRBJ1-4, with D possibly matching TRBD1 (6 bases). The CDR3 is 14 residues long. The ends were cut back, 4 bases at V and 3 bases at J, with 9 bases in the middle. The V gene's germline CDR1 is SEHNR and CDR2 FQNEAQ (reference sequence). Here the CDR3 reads CASSSGAANEKLFF. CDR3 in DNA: TGTGCCAGCAGCTCGGGGGCAGCTAATGAAAAACTGTTTTTT.

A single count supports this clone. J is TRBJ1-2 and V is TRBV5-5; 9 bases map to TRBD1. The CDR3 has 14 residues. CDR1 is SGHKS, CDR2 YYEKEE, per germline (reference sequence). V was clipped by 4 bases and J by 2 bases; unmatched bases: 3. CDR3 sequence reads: CASSPGQGNYGYTF. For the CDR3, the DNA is TGTGCCAGCAGCCCCGGACAGGGGAACTATGGCTACACCTTC.

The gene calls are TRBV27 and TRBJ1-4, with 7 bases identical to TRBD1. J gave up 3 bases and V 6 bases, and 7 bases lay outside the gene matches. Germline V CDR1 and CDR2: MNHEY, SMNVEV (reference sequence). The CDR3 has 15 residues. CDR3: CASSNRGSANEKLFF. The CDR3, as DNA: TGTGCCAGCAGCAACAGGGGTTCGGCTAATGAAAAACTGTTTTTT.

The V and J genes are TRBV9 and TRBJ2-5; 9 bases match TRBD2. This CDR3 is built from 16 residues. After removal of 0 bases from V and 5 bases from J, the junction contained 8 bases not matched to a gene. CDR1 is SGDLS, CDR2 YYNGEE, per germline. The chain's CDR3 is CASSVEGLAGVETQYF. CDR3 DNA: TGTGCCAGCAGCGTAGAGGGATTAGCGGGAGTGGAGACCCAGTACTTC. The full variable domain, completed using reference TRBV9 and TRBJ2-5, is DSGVTQTPKHLITATGQRVTLRCSPRSGDLSVYWYQQSLDQGLQFLIQYYNGEERAKGNILERFSAQQFPDLHSELNLSSLELGDSALYFCASSVEGLAGVETQYFGPGTRLLVL.

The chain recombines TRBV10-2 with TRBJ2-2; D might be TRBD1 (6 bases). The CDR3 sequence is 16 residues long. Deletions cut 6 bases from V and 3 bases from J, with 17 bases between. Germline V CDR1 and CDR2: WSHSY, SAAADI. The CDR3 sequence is CASSPNRVPYTGELFF. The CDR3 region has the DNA TGCGCCAGCAGCCCCAACAGGGTCCCCTACACCGGGGAGCTGTTTTTT.

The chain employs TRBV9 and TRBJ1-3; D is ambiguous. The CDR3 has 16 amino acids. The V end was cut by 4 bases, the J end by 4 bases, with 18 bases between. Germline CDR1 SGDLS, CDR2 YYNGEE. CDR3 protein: CASSPIATHGGNTIYF. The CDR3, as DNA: TGTGCCAGCAGCCCGATTGCGACACATGGCGGAAACACCATATATTTT.

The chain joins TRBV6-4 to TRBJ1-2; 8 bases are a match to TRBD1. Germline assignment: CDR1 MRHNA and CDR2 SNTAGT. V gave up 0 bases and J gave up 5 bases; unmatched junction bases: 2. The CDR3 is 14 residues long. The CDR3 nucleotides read TGTGCCAGCAGTGACTCACAGGGGGAATATGGCTACACCTTC. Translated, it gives CASSDSQGEYGYTF.

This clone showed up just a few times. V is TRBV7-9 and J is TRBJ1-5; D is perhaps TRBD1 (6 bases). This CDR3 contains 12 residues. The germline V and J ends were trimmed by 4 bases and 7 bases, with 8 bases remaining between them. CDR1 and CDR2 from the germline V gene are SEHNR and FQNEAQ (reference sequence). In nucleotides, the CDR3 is TGTGCCAGCAGCTCAGGGGTACAGCCCCAGCATTTT. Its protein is CASSSGVQPQHF.

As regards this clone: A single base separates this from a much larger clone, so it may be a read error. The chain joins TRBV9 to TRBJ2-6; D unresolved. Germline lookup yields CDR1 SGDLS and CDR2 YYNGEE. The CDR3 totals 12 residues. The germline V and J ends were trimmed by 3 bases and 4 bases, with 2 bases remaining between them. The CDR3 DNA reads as TGTGCCAGCAGCGAGGGGGCCAACGTCCTGACTTTC. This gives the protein CASSEGANVLTF.

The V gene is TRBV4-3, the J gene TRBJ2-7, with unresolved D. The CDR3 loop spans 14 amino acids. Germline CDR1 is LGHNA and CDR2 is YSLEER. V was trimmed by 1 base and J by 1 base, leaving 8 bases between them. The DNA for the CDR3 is TGCGCCAGCAGCCAAGCTCCAGGTTCCTACGAGCAGTACTTC. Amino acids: CASSQAPGSYEQYF.

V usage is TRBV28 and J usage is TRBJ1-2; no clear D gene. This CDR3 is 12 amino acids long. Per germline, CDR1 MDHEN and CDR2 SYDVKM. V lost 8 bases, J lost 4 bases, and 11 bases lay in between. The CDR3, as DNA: TGTGCCAGCGCCGGTAGGGCCTATGGCTACACCTTC. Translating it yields CASAGRAYGYTF.

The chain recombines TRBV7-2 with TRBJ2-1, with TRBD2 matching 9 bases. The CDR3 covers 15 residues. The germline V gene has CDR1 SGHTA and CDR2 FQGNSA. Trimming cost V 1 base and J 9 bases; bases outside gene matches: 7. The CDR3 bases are TGTGCCAGCAGCTTAGTTGGCGGGAGGGCCGGTGAGCAGTTCTTC. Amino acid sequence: CASSLVGGRAGEQFF.

CDR3 nucleotide sequence: TGTGCCAGCAGCTTGATTAGCGGGTTCACAGATACGCAGTATTTT. This translates into CASSLISGFTDTQYF. The chain employs TRBV5-5 and TRBJ2-3; 7 nucleotides agree with TRBD2. This CDR3 has 15 amino acids. Germline CDR1 reads SGHKS; CDR2 reads YYEKEE (reference sequence). The ends lost 1 base at V and 2 bases at J; junction bases unmatched: 4.

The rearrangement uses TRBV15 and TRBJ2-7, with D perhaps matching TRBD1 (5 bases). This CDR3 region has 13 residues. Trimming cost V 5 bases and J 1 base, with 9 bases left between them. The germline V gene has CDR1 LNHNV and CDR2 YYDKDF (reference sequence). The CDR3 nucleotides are TGTGCCACCAGCCAGGGCAGTTCCTACGAGCAGTACTTC. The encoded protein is CATSQGSSYEQYF.

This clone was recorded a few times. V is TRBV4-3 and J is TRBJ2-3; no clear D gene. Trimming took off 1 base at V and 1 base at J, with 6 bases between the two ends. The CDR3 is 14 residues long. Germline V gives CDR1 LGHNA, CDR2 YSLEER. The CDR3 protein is CASSQGGGTDTQYF. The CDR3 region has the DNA TGCGCCAGCAGCCAAGGGGGTGGCACAGATACGCAGTATTTT.